Each of the 15 T cell receptor beta chains below was sequenced from the same sample in a study of T cell responses to AZD1222 COVID-19 vaccine. Generated by immunoSEQ multiplex PCR, the TCRdb table keeps only in-frame clones and is missing some. The table shows around 140,000 clones, with about 93% occurring only once. The sample consisted of peripheral blood, taken on day 0 of AZD1222 vaccination. The receptor source for this set is an adult in good health.

The CDR3 loop is CASSEGQGAGETQYF. CDR3 DNA: TGCGCCAGCAGTGAGGGACAGGGGGCCGGGGAGACCCAGTACTTC. The rearrangement joins TRBV10-2 to TRBJ2-5; 11 positions match TRBD1. The CDR3 extends over 15 amino acids. Germline CDR1 WSHSY, CDR2 SAAADI. V was clipped by 2 bases and J by 5 bases; unmatched bases: 4.

The table lists this clone with a count of one. The chain has TRBV5-4 and TRBJ2-7; D not resolved. Trimming stripped 1 base from V and 2 bases from J, with 10 bases between. Germline V gene sequence: CDR1 SGHNT, CDR2 YYREEE (reference sequence). The CDR3 has 14 residues. The CDR3 DNA follows: TGTGCCAGCAGCTTGTCCCACCCTCCCTACGAGCAGTACTTC. The encoded protein is CASSLSHPPYEQYF.

The chain employs TRBV2 and TRBJ2-1; D gene ambiguous. Germline V gene sequence: CDR1 SNHLY, CDR2 FYNNEI. The V end lost 4 bases, the J end lost 3 bases, and 10 bases lay between the germline ends. This CDR3 has 14 amino acids. CDR3 sequence (DNA): TGTGCCAGCAGTGTTGAAGTGCGCTACAATGAGCAGTTCTTC. Amino acids: CASSVEVRYNEQFF.

The chain combines TRBV6-5 with TRBJ2-7, with 10 bases identical to TRBD2. The CDR3 contains 14 residues. Looked up from germline, CDR1 is MNHEY and CDR2 is SVGAGI. Germline trimming cut 6 bases from V and 1 base from J; bases unmatched to any gene: 3. CDR3 sequence reads: CASRRLAGSYEQYF. CDR3 nucleotide sequence: TGTGCCAGCAGGCGACTAGCGGGTTCCTACGAGCAGTACTTC.

The J gene is TRBJ1-1, the V gene TRBV2; D may be TRBD1 (5 bases). The CDR3 is 11 residues long. Germline CDR1 reads SNHLY; CDR2 reads FYNNEI. With 6 bases removed from V and 8 bases from J, the gap between germline ends came to 10 bases. CDR3 in amino acids: CASRWGYEAFF. CDR3 nucleotides: TGTGCCAGCAGGTGGGGGTACGAAGCTTTCTTT. Drawing the rest from reference TRBV2 and TRBJ1-1, the complete variable domain is EPEVTQTPSHQVTQMGQEVILRCVPISNHLYFYWYRQILGQKVEFLVSFYNNEISEKSEIFDDQFSVERPDGSNFTLKIRSTKLEDSAMYFCASRWGYEAFFGQGTRLTVV.

This clone was counted between two and nine times. The chain combines TRBV10-3 with TRBJ2-7, with 8 bases that match TRBD1. CDR3 size: 16 residues. Per germline, CDR1 ENHRY and CDR2 SYGVKD. The V and J ends lost 0 bases and 1 base, in that order; junction bases with no gene match: 5. The chain's CDR3 is CAISESGQGESYEQYF. The CDR3 bases are TGTGCCATCAGTGAGTCCGGACAGGGAGAATCCTACGAGCAGTACTTC.

The CDR3 reads CASSYPGIGVARGGTEAFF. Written as DNA, the CDR3 is TGTGCCAGCAGCTACCCGGGGATAGGAGTCGCCCGGGGGGGAACTGAAGCTTTCTTT. The V call is TRBV3-1 (or the pseudogene TRBV3-2), the J call TRBJ1-1, with D possibly TRBD1 on 5 matching bases. Trimming cost V 5 bases and J 5 bases, with 30 bases left between them. In germline, CDR1 is LGHDT, CDR2 YNNKEL (reference sequence). This CDR3 contains 19 residues.

The chain employs TRBV19 and TRBJ2-2, with D perhaps given as TRBD1 or TRBD2 (5 bases each). This CDR3 spans 16 amino acids. Trimming stripped 3 bases from V and 5 bases from J, with 16 bases between. Germline loops: CDR1 LNHDA, CDR2 SQIVND (reference sequence). The CDR3, as DNA: TGTGCCAGTAGTATCAGGGACCCGAGAAGTACCGGGGAGCTGTTTTTT. It translates to CASSIRDPRSTGELFF. The full variable domain, its missing parts supplied by reference TRBV19 and TRBJ2-2, is DGGITQSPKYLFRKEGQNVTLSCEQNLNHDAMYWYRQDPGQGLRLIYYSQIVNDFQKGDIAEGYSVSREKKESFPLTVTSAQKNPTAFYLCASSIRDPRSTGELFFGEGSRLTVL.

This sequence joins TRBV19 and TRBJ2-1, with 9 bases aligning to TRBD2. The V segment lost 5 bases and the J segment 5 bases; nucleotides outside the gene matches: 13. The CDR3 length is 17 residues. CDR1 and CDR2 (germline): LNHDA, SQIVND (reference sequence). The DNA of the CDR3 is TGTGCCAGTAGTGTTCTAAAAGGACTAGCGCACGACAATGAGCAGTTCTTC. Protein product: CASSVLKGLAHDNEQFF.

J is TRBJ1-5 and V is TRBV28; a weak D match, TRBD1 (6 bases). V shed 7 bases and J shed 0 bases, with 16 bases lying between them. Germline V lookup: CDR1 MDHEN, CDR2 SYDVKM. The CDR3 runs to 16 residues. CDR3 loop: CASKGAGANSNQPQHF. In DNA form, the CDR3 reads TGTGCCAGCAAGGGTGCGGGGGCGAATAGCAATCAGCCCCAGCATTTT.

The chain employs TRBV27 and TRBJ1-5, with D hard to call. The V and J ends lost 3 bases and 5 bases respectively, with 8 bases between them. Germline CDR1 reads MNHEY; CDR2 reads SMNVEV (reference sequence). The CDR3 has 13 amino acids. The DNA of the CDR3 is TGTGCCAGCAGTTTTGGGAGCCATCAGCCCCAGCATTTT. The encoded protein is CASSFGSHQPQHF.

In this sample, this clone turned up once. The chain recombines TRBV6-2 or TRBV6-3 with TRBJ1-5; D perhaps matches TRBD1 (6 bases). The length of the CDR3 is 15 residues. V was shortened by 6 bases and J by 5 bases, with 17 bases between the two germline ends. CDR1 and CDR2 from the germline V gene are MNHEY and SVGEGT. CDR3 residues: CASSPGALGHQPQHF. The CDR3 region has the DNA TGTGCCAGCAGCCCGGGGGCCCTGGGCCATCAGCCCCAGCATTTT.

This chain uses TRBV5-1 with TRBJ1-2; D is possibly TRBD1 (6 bases). The CDR3 is 13 amino acids. With 6 bases removed from V and 2 bases from J, the gap between germline ends came to 11 bases. From germline, CDR1 is SGHRS and CDR2 YFSETQ. CDR3 nucleotides: TGCGCCAGCAATTTTGGGGGCAACTATGGCTACACCTTC. Protein sequence: CASNFGGNYGYTF.

The chain employs TRBV5-1 and TRBJ1-4, with 7 bases lining up with TRBD1. In germline, CDR1 is SGHRS, CDR2 YFSETQ. J lost 7 bases, V lost 5 bases, and 8 bases had no gene match. This CDR3 spans 14 amino acids. CDR3 in amino acids: CASSSDRVGEKLFF. DNA for the CDR3: TGCGCCAGCAGTTCCGACAGGGTGGGTGAAAAACTGTTTTTT.

This clone showed up just once. The J gene is TRBJ1-2, the V gene TRBV7-2; D possibly corresponds to TRBD1 (6 bases). CDR3 length: 15 amino acids. V shed 5 bases and J shed 2 bases, with 15 bases lying between them. CDR1 and CDR2 from the germline V gene are SGHTA and FQGNSA. The DNA of the CDR3 is TGTGCCAGCAGCCAAGTTGGGGGCGGAAACTATGGCTACACCTTC. This sequence encodes CASSQVGGGNYGYTF.